Many counts were recorded for the clone carrying this T cell receptor (beta chain). Its matching antigen is unknown. This specimen belongs to a study of T cells in Graves' hyperthyroidism and ophthalmopathy. Findings and caveats of the study: Ophthalmopathy got predicted by the model a median around 6.8 months before its onset. Most expanded thyroid clonotypes above 0.001 also appeared in blood.

Stable Graves' hyperthyroidism meant no ophthalmopathy progression within 18 months. TCR beta CDR3 region amplification was performed from RNA transcripts. Primed by the HTBI set, a first-round RT-PCR was run on the TCR CDR3. MiXCR was run by TCRdb on the multiplex PCR reads, yielding one entry per CDR3 protein. Of about 180,000 distinct CDR3 sequences listed, 15% to 20% are singletons. V shed 5 bases and J shed 2 bases, with 12 bases lying between them. Germline V gene sequence: CDR1 SGHTA, CDR2 FQGTGA. The CDR3 totals 15 residues. The rearrangement joins TRBV7-3 to TRBJ2-2; D uncertain. This clonotype was obtained from a woman in her forties or fifties with Graves' hyperthyroidism. Input material: blood. CDR3 loop: CASSTGPTNTGELFF. CDR3 coding DNA: TGTGCCAGCAGCACGGGCCCGACTAACACCGGGGAGCTGTTTTTT.